This passage covers 22 T cell receptor beta chains from one sample sequenced in a study of shared clonotypes between healthy human individuals. The protocol was immunoSEQ multiplex PCR, while the TCRdb copy is restricted to in-frame clones and leaves out a portion. The repertoire holds around 300,000 clones, with around 87% as singletons. The specimen sequenced was memory CD8+ T cells sorted from blood. The sample's subset: CD45RO+ cells pooled with CCR7-negative TemRA cells. Receptors were obtained from a man aged 18-30 years in good health.

The gene calls are TRBV5-3 and TRBJ2-3; 7 nucleotides line up with TRBD1. TRBV5-3 is an ORF, with its function uncertain. Trimming cost V 8 bases and J 4 bases; bases outside gene matches: 4. This CDR3 region has 12 residues. CDR3: CASRQGSDTQYF. The CDR3, as DNA: TGTGCCAGTAGACAGGGTTCAGATACGCAGTATTTT.

The J gene is TRBJ2-7, the V gene TRBV2; 7 bases map to TRBD2. The CDR3 totals 14 residues. The V and J ends lost 6 bases and 5 bases, in that order; junction bases with no gene match: 10. CDR1 is SNHLY and CDR2 is FYNNEI in the germline V gene. CDR3 nucleotide sequence: TGTGCCAGCAGCGGACCTAGCGGAATCCACGAGCAGTACTTC. The encoded protein is CASSGPSGIHEQYF.

Worth noting for this clone: Different DNA sequences within this sample yield the same CDR3. This chain connects TRBV4-1 to TRBJ2-7, with D unclear. Germline CDR1 reads MGHRA; CDR2 reads YSYEKL. The CDR3 runs 13 residues. V dropped 1 base and J dropped 3 bases, with 7 bases sitting between them. For the CDR3, the DNA is TGCGCCAGCAGCCAAGGACTGGGCTACGAGCAGTACTTC. This translates into CASSQGLGYEQYF.

This clone occurred many times. This chain connects TRBV10-2 to TRBJ2-7; 8 nucleotides match TRBD2. Germline V lookup: CDR1 WSHSY, CDR2 SAAADI. Trimming removed 3 bases from V and 0 bases from J; junction bases left unmatched: 4. CDR3 length equals 15 residues. The CDR3 DNA sequence: TGCGCCAGCAGTGACCTCGGGGGGGTCTCCTACGAGCAGTACTTC. Amino acid sequence: CASSDLGGVSYEQYF.

The chain couples TRBV9 to TRBJ2-7; 13 bases match TRBD2. CDR1 is SGDLS, CDR2 YYNGEE, per germline. V lost 0 bases, J lost 3 bases, and 6 bases stayed unmatched. CDR3 size: 17 residues. In nucleotides, the CDR3 is TGTGCCAGCAGCGTAGGAGGTGGACTAGCGGGAGTCTACGAGCAGTACTTC. This encodes CASSVGGGLAGVYEQYF.

This chain uses TRBV27 with TRBJ1-2; D not resolved. Per the germline V gene, CDR1 is MNHEY and CDR2 is SMNVEV (reference sequence). The CDR3 is made up of 13 amino acids. Trimming took off 6 bases at V and 3 bases at J, with 11 bases between the two ends. This chain's CDR3 is CASRPLEDYGYTF. The CDR3 DNA reads TGTGCCAGCAGACCTCTCGAGGACTATGGCTACACCTTC.

The chain couples TRBV5-6 to TRBJ2-1; TRBD2 aligns across 8 bases. The V and J ends lost 1 base and 4 bases, in that order; junction bases with no gene match: 10. Germline CDR1 is SGHDT and CDR2 is YYEEEE. CDR3 size: 17 residues. The DNA of the CDR3 is TGTGCCAGCAGCTTGTGGGCTAGCGGGTCTCAATACAATGAGCAGTTCTTC. Translating gives CASSLWASGSQYNEQFF.

The chain recombines TRBV30 with TRBJ2-1; possible D gene TRBD1, 5 bases. CDR1 and CDR2 from the germline V gene are GTSNPN and SVGIG (reference sequence). The CDR3 is made up of 15 amino acids. V was cut by 0 bases and J by 8 bases, with 17 bases left in between. For the CDR3, the DNA is TGTGCCTGGAGTGTAGCCAGGGAAGGTATCGATGAGCAGTTCTTC. This codes for CAWSVAREGIDEQFF.

With regard to this clone: The sample contains more than one DNA sequence encoding this CDR3. V is TRBV5-6 and J is TRBJ2-7; D remains ambiguous. CDR3 length: 14 amino acids. Trimming pared 0 bases from V and 2 bases from J, leaving 9 bases between. Germline loops: CDR1 SGHDT, CDR2 YYEEEE. CDR3 loop: CASSLGGITYEQYF. CDR3 DNA sequence: TGTGCCAGCAGCTTGGGTGGGATAACCTACGAGCAGTACTTC. Together with reference TRBV5-6 and TRBJ2-7, the CDR3 gives the full variable domain: DAGVTQSPTHLIKTRGQQVTLRCSPKSGHDTVSWYQQALGQGPQFIFQYYEEEERQRGNFPDRFSGHQFPNYSSELNVNALLLGDSALYLCASSLGGITYEQYFGPGTRLTVT.

The chain has TRBV29-1 and TRBJ2-3; TRBD2 matches at 13 bases. The CDR3 is made up of 15 amino acids. Germline assignment: CDR1 SQVTM and CDR2 ANQGSEA. The trim removed 6 bases at V and 4 bases at J, leaving 7 bases unmatched. CDR3 in DNA: TGCAGCGTGGAACTAGCGGGGGGGCACTCAGATACGCAGTATTTT. Translation gives CSVELAGGHSDTQYF.

The chain joins TRBV5-6 to TRBJ2-7, with a tentative D call TRBD2 (5 bases). Trimming left V 1 base short and J 1 base short, with 12 bases between. This CDR3 spans 15 amino acids. CDR1 and CDR2 (germline): SGHDT, YYEEEE. CDR3 bases: TGTGCCAGCAGCTTGTGGTCTAGCAGGTCCTACGAGCAGTACTTC. Translating gives CASSLWSSRSYEQYF.

This chain uses TRBV5-4 with TRBJ2-5, with 9 bases identical to TRBD1. Looked up from germline, CDR1 is SGHNT and CDR2 is YYREEE (reference sequence). CDR3 length: 15 amino acids. J was trimmed by 5 bases and V by 4 bases; bases with no gene match: 9. CDR3 sequence (DNA): TGTGCCAGCAGCGCAGGACAGGGGTTGGGGGAGACCCAGTACTTC. This gives the protein CASSAGQGLGETQYF.

The CDR3 sequence: CASCAGGNEQYF. The DNA of the CDR3 is TGTGCCAGCTGCGCAGGGGGCAACGAGCAGTACTTC. The chain combines TRBV7-9 with TRBJ2-7; TRBD1 matches 8 bases. V trimming: 8 bases; J trimming: 5 bases; junction bases outside the gene matches: 5. The CDR3 has 12 amino acids. Germline V CDR1 and CDR2: SEHNR, FQNEAQ (reference sequence).

The chain links TRBV27 to TRBJ2-7, with a tentative D call TRBD2 (6 bases). V was shortened by 2 bases and J by 2 bases, with 13 bases between the two germline ends. The CDR3 has 15 amino acids. CDR1 and CDR2 (germline): MNHEY, SMNVEV (reference sequence). The CDR3 DNA reads TGTGCCAGCAGTTTAGGGCCTCCGGGGGCCTACGAGCAGTACTTC. Protein: CASSLGPPGAYEQYF.

This sequence joins TRBV6-5 and TRBJ1-1, with 8 positions matching TRBD1. CDR3 length equals 13 residues. Germline loops: CDR1 MNHEY, CDR2 SVGAGI. Trimming took 7 bases from V and 7 from J; bases not matched to a gene: 8. CDR3 bases: TGTGCCAGCACCTACAGACAGGGGATTGAAGCTTTCTTT. Protein sequence: CASTYRQGIEAFF.

V usage is TRBV13 and J usage is TRBJ2-3; possibly TRBD2 for D (5 bases). Trimming left V 5 bases short and J 2 bases short, with 32 bases between. The CDR3 covers 21 residues. Germline values: CDR1 PRHDT, CDR2 FYEKMQ (reference sequence). CDR3 sequence (DNA): TGTGCCAGCAGCGATGAGGGTAACTCGGCCCGTAGTACCTACAACACAGATACGCAGTATTTT. Residues: CASSDEGNSARSTYNTDTQYF.

The chain employs TRBV4-1 and TRBJ2-7, with D perhaps TRBD2 (5 bases). CDR3 length: 12 residues. Germline assignment: CDR1 MGHRA and CDR2 YSYEKL. V was cut by 8 bases and J by 2 bases, with 10 bases left in between. CDR3 region: CASSDGTYEQYF. In DNA form, the CDR3 reads TGCGCCAGCTCGGACGGGACCTACGAGCAGTACTTC.

This clone was recorded only once. The V and J genes are TRBV7-9 and TRBJ2-7; 8 bases align to TRBD1. V shed 0 bases and J 2 bases; nucleotides not matched to a gene: 3. The CDR3 extends over 15 amino acids. Germline-derived CDR1 and CDR2 are SEHNR and FQNEAQ (reference sequence). The CDR3 DNA reads as TGTGCCAGCAGCTTAGCGGCAGGGGGCCCCTACGAGCAGTACTTC. Protein sequence: CASSLAAGGPYEQYF. The whole variable domain, filled in from reference TRBV7-9 and TRBJ2-7, reads DTGVSQNPRHKITKRGQNVTFRCDPISEHNRLYWYRQTLGQGPEFLTYFQNEAQLEKSRLLSDRFSAERPKGSFSTLEIQRTEQGDSAMYLCASSLAAGGPYEQYFGPGTRLTVT.

The V gene is TRBV11-1, the J gene TRBJ2-3; D is unclear. CDR1 is SGHAT, CDR2 FQDESV, per germline (reference sequence). This CDR3 is 17 amino acids long. V lost 1 base, J lost 2 bases, and 16 bases lay in between. The CDR3 nucleotides are TGTGCCAGCAGCTTAGGGATGGAACTGGAATACACAGATACGCAGTATTTT. Protein: CASSLGMELEYTDTQYF.

V usage is TRBV7-9 and J usage is TRBJ2-5; either TRBD1 or TRBD2 may fit D (5 bases each). V was cut by 5 bases and J by 5 bases, with 21 bases left in between. This CDR3 has 16 amino acids. Per germline, CDR1 SEHNR and CDR2 FQNEAQ (reference sequence). CDR3 nucleotides: TGTGCCAGCAGCCGAGTCATCGGGACCTCGAGGGAGACCCAGTACTTC. Residues: CASSRVIGTSRETQYF.

This clone has a handful of counts. V usage is TRBV4-1 and J usage is TRBJ2-7; D is perhaps TRBD2 (5 bases). CDR1 MGHRA and CDR2 YSYEKL come from the germline V gene. The ends were cut back, 6 bases at V and 3 bases at J, with 18 bases in the middle. The CDR3 consists of 15 residues. For the CDR3, the DNA is TGCGCCAGCAGTTATGACGGGAACAGCAACTACGAGCAGTACTTC. This codes for CASSYDGNSNYEQYF.

The J gene is TRBJ2-7, the V gene TRBV19; 7 bases line up with TRBD1. Per the germline V gene, CDR1 is LNHDA and CDR2 is SQIVND (reference sequence). V dropped 5 bases and J dropped 2; count of bases not matched to a gene: 12. The CDR3 consists of 16 residues. The chain's CDR3 is CASSPKTGWGTYEQYF. The DNA of the CDR3 is TGTGCCAGTAGTCCCAAGACAGGGTGGGGAACCTACGAGCAGTACTTC.